This TCR beta chain appears in the sequencing data of a study of blood T cell repertoires in COVID-19. Across the whole study: The United States, Italy and Spain provided the acute and convalescent COVID-19 samples. T cells, B-cell-depleted T cells, or PBMCs supplied cDNA or gDNA.

The CDR3 extends over 15 amino acids. Germline V CDR1 and CDR2: MNHEY, SVGAGI. The trim removed 7 bases at V and 15 bases at J, leaving 12 bases unmatched. The authors' processing: Estimated nucleated cell counts came from reference gene primer amplification. Some clones are missing from TCRdb's copy, which holds only in-frame ones; the method was immunoSEQ multiplex PCR. The V and J calls and clone size are taken from that table; D and trimming were inferred from the DNA. The data contain around 240,000 clones, roughly 85% of them singletons. The source is a man in his forties with acute or convalescent COVID-19. Sample: peripheral blood. The chain combines TRBV6-5 with TRBJ2-1; TRBD2 aligns across 16 bases. In nucleotides, the CDR3 is TGTGCCAGCACTGCCTCCGGGACTAGCGGGGGGGGTCGGTTCTTC. It translates to CASTASGTSGGGRFF.